Presented here are 17 T cell receptor beta chains from one specimen sequenced in a study of blood T cell repertoires in COVID-19. Generated by immunoSEQ multiplex PCR, the TCRdb table keeps only in-frame clones and is missing some. The table records about 330,000 clones, more than 75% of them present only once. The sequenced sample was PBMCs or T cells enriched from blood (not recorded which). The receptor source for this set is a woman aged 25 to 39 who had recovered from COVID-19.

The chain links TRBV19 to TRBJ1-1, with D perhaps matching TRBD1 (5 bases). Trimming cost V 4 bases and J 0 bases, with 9 bases left between them. Germline V gives CDR1 LNHDA, CDR2 SQIVND (reference sequence). The CDR3 runs 14 residues. CDR3 sequence reads: CASSRGRVNTEAFF. CDR3 nucleotide sequence: TGTGCCAGTAGTAGGGGCAGGGTGAACACTGAAGCTTTCTTT.

CDR3 sequence reads: CASSPGVNTEAFF. The CDR3 DNA reads TGTGCCAGCAGCCCCGGGGTAAACACTGAAGCTTTCTTT. The rearrangement uses TRBV5-8 and TRBJ1-1; D is unclear. V dropped 4 bases and J dropped 2 bases, with 9 bases sitting between them. Germline-derived CDR1 and CDR2 are SGHTS and YDEGEE. The CDR3 consists of 13 residues.

The chain joins TRBV5-5 to TRBJ1-1; D call uncertain. The CDR3 has 13 residues. Germline CDR1 is SGHKS and CDR2 is YYEKEE (reference sequence). Between the trimmed V and J ends, which lost 3 bases and 0 bases, there was a span of 6 bases. Here the CDR3 DNA reads TGTGCCAGCAGCTCACAGATGAACACTGAAGCTTTCTTT. It codes for CASSSQMNTEAFF.

The chain links TRBV6-5 to TRBJ1-2; D is uncertain. CDR1 MNHEY and CDR2 SVGAGI come from the germline V gene. The CDR3 is 12 amino acids. Trimming removed 1 base from V and 6 bases from J, with 6 bases in between. Here the CDR3 reads CASSYYGDGYTF. In nucleotides, the CDR3 is TGTGCCAGCAGTTACTACGGGGATGGCTACACCTTC.

This clone was seen only a few times. The chain is built from TRBV3-1 (or the pseudogene TRBV3-2) and TRBJ2-7, with TRBD2 identical over 11 bases. Germline CDR1 LGHDT, CDR2 YNNKEL (reference sequence). This CDR3 contains 15 residues. With 4 bases clipped from V and 4 bases from J, the junction kept 6 bases outside the gene matches. The DNA for the CDR3 is TGTGCCAGCAGCCCAACTAGCGGGGGTACGTACGAGCAGTACTTC. This encodes CASSPTSGGTYEQYF.

This clone was counted a few times. The chain carries TRBV19 and TRBJ1-1, with D tentatively TRBD1 (5 bases). CDR1 and CDR2 from the germline V gene are LNHDA and SQIVND (reference sequence). Between the trimmed V and J ends, which lost 4 bases and 5 bases, there was a span of 17 bases. CDR3 length: 15 residues. CDR3 residues: CASSTSPAGQTEAFF. CDR3 sequence (DNA): TGTGCCAGTAGTACCTCCCCGGCGGGGCAGACTGAAGCTTTCTTT.

The V gene is TRBV5-8, the J gene TRBJ1-5, with D unclear. The CDR3 has 17 amino acids. Germline V lookup: CDR1 SGHTS, CDR2 YDEGEE. Trimming removed 0 bases from V and 0 bases from J, with 13 bases in between. DNA for the CDR3: TGTGCCAGCAGCTTGGGTGAGAGAATCTATAGCAATCAGCCCCAGCATTTT. It specifies CASSLGERIYSNQPQHF.

The chain has TRBV24-1 and TRBJ2-5; TRBD2 is a possible D gene (6 bases). This CDR3 has 14 amino acids. V was trimmed by 4 bases and J by 5 bases, leaving 13 bases between them. Germline loops: CDR1 KGHDR, CDR2 SFDVKD. This chain's CDR3 is CATSDSGDRETQYF. The CDR3 bases are TGTGCCACCAGTGACTCGGGGGATCGGGAGACCCAGTACTTC.

The rearrangement joins TRBV11-2 to TRBJ1-3, with TRBD1 as a possible D gene (5 bases). Germline V gene sequence: CDR1 SGHAT, CDR2 FQNNGV. The CDR3 is 16 residues long. V shed 2 bases and J shed 7 bases, with 18 bases lying between them. The CDR3 here is CASSLRAGTSGNTIYF. The CDR3 nucleotides read TGTGCCAGCAGCTTACGCGCGGGGACCTCAGGGAACACCATATATTTT.

The chain recombines TRBV4-2 with TRBJ2-3; no definite D call. Deletions cut 1 base from V and 2 bases from J, with 7 bases between. Germline CDR1 reads LGHNA; CDR2 reads YNFKEQ. The CDR3 is 14 residues long. This CDR3 is CASSQGQDTDTQYF. The CDR3 region has the DNA TGTGCCAGCAGCCAAGGGCAGGACACAGATACGCAGTATTTT.

The V call is TRBV9, the J call TRBJ2-3; 8 nucleotides match TRBD2. CDR3 length: 15 residues. Looked up from germline, CDR1 is SGDLS and CDR2 is YYNGEE. With 4 bases clipped from V and 1 base from J, the junction kept 5 bases outside the gene matches. CDR3: CASSILAGRTDTQYF. The CDR3 nucleotides read TGTGCCAGCAGCATATTAGCGGGGCGCACAGATACGCAGTATTTT.

J is TRBJ2-1 and V is TRBV4-3, with 9 bases fitting TRBD1. The CDR3 extends over 16 amino acids. Germline CDR1 and CDR2: LGHNA and YSLEER. V was pared by 2 bases and J by 8 bases, with 10 bases of the junction left unmatched. CDR3 bases: TGCGCCAGCAGCCAAATACGGACAGGGGTTGACGATGAGCAGTTCTTC. Translation: CASSQIRTGVDDEQFF.

The V gene is TRBV5-1, the J gene TRBJ1-1, with D uncertain. The CDR3 is 13 amino acids. V was shortened by 4 bases and J by 0 bases, with 7 bases between the two germline ends. Germline V lookup: CDR1 SGHRS, CDR2 YFSETQ. In DNA, the CDR3 is TGCGCCAGCAGCCAAGACTTGAACACTGAAGCTTTCTTT. Translating it yields CASSQDLNTEAFF.

The V gene is TRBV19, the J gene TRBJ2-7, with 16 nucleotides matching TRBD2. The CDR3 consists of 17 residues. Germline loops: CDR1 LNHDA, CDR2 SQIVND (reference sequence). Trimming removed 4 bases from V and 4 bases from J; junction bases left unmatched: 7. The CDR3 DNA is TGTGCCAGTAGTACCGCAGGGACTAGCGGGGGGGAATACGAGCAGTACTTC. This sequence encodes CASSTAGTSGGEYEQYF.

This chain links TRBV6-5 with TRBJ1-5; possible D gene TRBD1, 6 bases. Per germline, CDR1 MNHEY and CDR2 SVGAGI. The germline V and J ends were trimmed by 7 bases and 2 bases, with 9 bases remaining between them. The CDR3 totals 13 residues. The CDR3 DNA reads TGTGCCAGCACCAGACAGGGCAATCAGCCCCAGCATTTT. Translation gives CASTRQGNQPQHF.

The V gene is TRBV19, the J gene TRBJ2-7; TRBD2 matches 7 bases. Germline V gives CDR1 LNHDA, CDR2 SQIVND (reference sequence). Unmatched junction bases numbered 6, after V lost 5 bases and J lost 2 bases. The CDR3 spans 14 residues. This CDR3 is CASSRGGRTYEQYF. CDR3 nucleotide sequence: TGTGCCAGTAGTCGGGGAGGGAGAACCTACGAGCAGTACTTC.

The J gene is TRBJ2-3, the V gene TRBV21-1; the D call of TRBD1 is as the table states it, not checked on the DNA. TRBV21-1 is classified as a pseudogene. This CDR3 contains 16 residues. CDR3 region: CASSKGGTGGTDTQYF. The DNA of the CDR3 is TGTGCCAGCAGCAAAGGGGGGACAGGGGGCACAGATACGCAGTATTTT.